The source of this T cell receptor (beta chain) is a study of blood T cell repertoires in COVID-19. Looking at the study overall: Spain, Italy and the United States supplied samples that represented acute and convalescent COVID-19.

V shed 7 bases, J shed 2 bases, and the junction held 4 bases outside the gene matches. Germline V CDR1 and CDR2: MDHEN, SYDVKM. The CDR3 length is 13 residues. Per the study methods: Estimates of nucleated cell counts were drawn from the amplification of reference gene primers. Sequencing used immunoSEQ multiplex PCR; TCRdb keeps in-frame clones, though not all of them. The V and J calls and clone size were taken over from that table, and D and trimming were inferred from the DNA. The data contain 95,000 to 150,000 clones, 65% to 85% of them singletons. Individuals drawn from around 25 US areas were about 18 to 90 years old.

The source material was PBMCs or T cells enriched from blood (not recorded which). The genes are TRBV28 and TRBJ1-2; 7 nucleotides line up with TRBD1. This sequence originates from a woman in her twenties or thirties who had recovered from COVID-19. The CDR3 DNA reads as TGTGCCAGCACCGACAGGGTCAACTATGGCTACACCTTC. Encoded protein: CASTDRVNYGYTF.